One and the same sample provided the 2 T cell receptor beta chains below, sequenced in a study of blood T cell repertoires in COVID-19. Profiling relied on immunoSEQ multiplex PCR, and the TCRdb table lists in-frame clones only, not all of them. The sample has around 330,000 clones, around nine tenths seen once. The sequencing sample was made of peripheral blood. Receptors originate from a woman aged 45 to 65 with active or convalescent COVID-19.

The rearrangement joins TRBV14 to TRBJ2-5, with 9 bases identical to TRBD1. The V segment lost 3 bases and the J segment 2 bases; nucleotides outside the gene matches: 4. Germline values: CDR1 SGHDN, CDR2 FVKESK. The length of the CDR3 is 15 residues. Here the CDR3 DNA reads TGTGCCAGCAGCCACAGACAGGGGGGTCAAGAGACCCAGTACTTC. Encoded protein: CASSHRQGGQETQYF.

The rearrangement uses TRBV28 and TRBJ1-2; 9 bases align to TRBD1. The CDR3 totals 15 residues. J was trimmed by 13 bases and V by 3 bases; bases with no gene match: 15. The germline V gene encodes CDR1 MDHEN and CDR2 SYDVKM. CDR3 sequence: CASSLTVPGQGPFTF. CDR3 coding DNA: TGTGCCAGCAGTTTGACGGTTCCGGGACAGGGTCCCTTCACCTTC.